Reported below is one TCR beta chain. Study processing details: Scientists estimated how many nucleated cells there were by amplifying reference gene primers. Sequencing was performed with immunoSEQ multiplex PCR; in TCRdb, only in-frame clones are kept and a portion is missing. The V and J calls and clone size are taken from that table; D and trimming were inferred from the DNA. Counted here are roughly 180,000 clones, roughly 88% occurring once; the ten biggest clones make up over 7.5%. The record originates from a study of blood T cell repertoires in COVID-19. Losses at the gene ends were 1 base for V and 6 bases for J; bases not matched to a gene: 3. There are 14 residues in the CDR3. The germline gives CDR1 WNHNN, CDR2 SYGVQD (reference sequence). Participants were aged about 18 to 95 years, lived in under 30 US areas, and enrolled virtually.

This TCR derives from a woman aged 25 to 45 who had recovered from COVID-19. The chain recombines TRBV10-1 with TRBJ2-1; 7 bases are a match to TRBD2. Material: PBMCs or T cells enriched from blood (not recorded which). The CDR3 here is CASSEYREANEQFF. CDR3 DNA sequence: TGCGCCAGCAGTGAGTACCGGGAGGCCAATGAGCAGTTCTTC.